A selection of T cell receptor beta chains follows, all from one sample in a study of T-cell reconstitution after alpha-beta-depleted transplantation in children. One entry per CDR3 protein, called by TCRdb with MiXCR from the PCR reads. Seen here are fewer than 550,000 distinct CDR3 sequences, around 15% observed once, and the top ten hold 25% to 30%. The sequenced sample was PBMCs, mostly from graft donor cells, obtained 360 days after TCRalphabeta/CD19-depleted stem cell transplant. The source is a boy in the first two years of life who had a stem cell transplant for Wiskott-Aldrich syndrome, so the T cells may come from the graft donor. The CDR3 runs from the conserved cysteine through the conserved F or W. D genes are given only for firm matches. The listing skips clone size in some rows; elsewhere it reads once, few, many or a size class.

>-|TRBD1|TRBV4-3|TRBJ2-3
TGCGCCAGCAGCCAAGGACCCAACAGGGGACCAGATACGCAGTATTTT
CASSQGPNRGPDTQYF
>few|-|TRBV5-6|TRBJ1-5
TGTGCCAGCAGCTTCTGGAGGGACGCCAATCAGCCCCAGCATTTT
CASSFWRDANQPQHF
>-|-|TRBV20-1|TRBJ2-3
TGCAGTGCTAGGGGACCTTGGGCCGCTCCCCCGGGTACGCAGTATTTT
CSARGPWAAPPGTQYF
>-|-|TRBV10-3|TRBJ2-2
TGTGCCATCCGACAGCCCAACACCGGGGAGCTGTTTTTT
CAIRQPNTGELFF
>few|TRBD1|TRBV12-3/TRBV12-4|TRBJ2-5
TGTGCCAACTATGACAGGGCCCCTTCCCAAGAGACCCAGTACTTC
CANYDRAPSQETQYF
>few|TRBD1|TRBV5-1|TRBJ2-5
TGCGCCAGCAGCACTGGGACAGGGGGACAAGAGACCCAGTACTTC
CASSTGTGGQETQYF
>few|-|TRBV15|TRBJ1-5
TGTGCCACCAGCAAGATTAGTCAGCCCCAGCATTTT
CATSKISQPQHF
>-|TRBD2|TRBV10-2|TRBJ2-1
TGCGCCAGCAGTGGGGGGCTAGCGGGACCCAATGAGCAGTTCTTC
CASSGGLAGPNEQFF
>-|-|TRBV18|TRBJ2-7
TGTGCCAGCTCACCACTAAAAGGGACCTACGAGCAGTACTTC
CASSPLKGTYEQYF
>few|TRBD1|TRBV11-1|TRBJ2-2
TGTGCCAGCAGCTTAGACAGGGGAAGTAAGTTCCGAGGCACCGGGGAGCTGTTTTTT
CASSLDRGSKFRGTGELFF
>few|-|TRBV7-9|TRBJ2-7
TGTGCCAGCAGCTTAGCGACGGCCAAAGGGAGATCCTACGAGCAGTACTTC
CASSLATAKGRSYEQYF
>few|TRBD1|TRBV12-3/TRBV12-4|TRBJ2-5
TGTGCCAGCAGTGGACAGGGCTGGGAGACCCAGTACTTC
CASSGQGWETQYF
>few|TRBD2|TRBV7-8|TRBJ2-1
TGTGCCAGCAGCTTACGGTTTGCGGGAGCCGTAGAGCAGTTCTTC
CASSLRFAGAVEQFF
>-|TRBD1|TRBV5-4|TRBJ2-6
TGTGCCAGCAGCTTGGGCCCGACAGGGTCCGGCTCTGGGGCCAACGTCCTGACTTTC
CASSLGPTGSGSGANVLTF
>few|-|TRBV5-1|TRBJ2-7
TGCGCCAGCAGGGTAGGGAAGGGCTACGAGCAGTACTTC
CASRVGKGYEQYF
>few|-|TRBV6-5|TRBJ1-2
TGTGCCAGCAGTTACTCTCAGGGCTATGGCTACACCTTC
CASSYSQGYGYTF
>-|-|TRBV7-2|TRBJ2-2
TGTGCCAGCAGCTTCGGTGGAGGGGGCATCACCGGGGAGCTGTTTTTT
CASSFGGGGITGELFF
>few|TRBD2|TRBV7-8|TRBJ2-1
TGTGCCAGCAGCCGCGCGCCAAGGACTAGCGGGGATAGTTACAATGAGCAGTTCTTC
CASSRAPRTSGDSYNEQFF
>-|-|TRBV12-3/TRBV12-4|TRBJ2-7
TGTGCCAGCAGTTTCGGGGGACAGACCTACGAGCAGTACTTC
CASSFGGQTYEQYF
>-|TRBD2|TRBV10-3|TRBJ2-1
TGTGCCATCAGCACCCGCCCCGGGGGGACTAACAATGAGCAGTTCTTC
CAISTRPGGTNNEQFF
>few|-|TRBV12-3/TRBV12-4|TRBJ2-1
TGTGCCAGCAGTTCTCAGGGTGTTGTCTACAATGAGCAGTTCTTC
CASSSQGVVYNEQFF
>many|-|TRBV15|TRBJ2-7
TGTGCCACCAGCAGAGATTGGAGTGGCGAGCAGTACTTC
CATSRDWSGEQYF
>once|-|TRBV27|TRBJ2-5
TGTGCCAGCAGTTTGTTGGGAGCAAGGGAGACCCAGTACTTC
CASSLLGARETQYF
>-|TRBD1|TRBV20-1|TRBJ2-4
TGCAGTGCAAAGGGGGCCGTAGCCAAAAACATTCAGTACTTC
CSAKGAVAKNIQYF
>-|-|TRBV4-2|TRBJ2-1
TGTGCCAGCAGCCAAGATAGCAGGAATTCCTACAATGAGCAGTTCTTC
CASSQDSRNSYNEQFF
>few|TRBD1|TRBV6-2/TRBV6-3|TRBJ2-3
TGTGCCAGCAGCAAGGACAGGCGACTGAGCACAGATACGCAGTATTTT
CASSKDRRLSTDTQYF
>few|TRBD2|TRBV4-1|TRBJ2-2
TGCGCCAGCAGGGGGACTAGCGGGGGCACCGGGGAGCTGTTTTTT
CASRGTSGGTGELFF
>-|-|TRBV7-2|TRBJ2-4
TGTGCCAGCAGCCGAGACGCCAGCAAAAACATTCAGTACTTC
CASSRDASKNIQYF
>few|TRBD2|TRBV14|TRBJ2-5
TGTGCCAGCAGCCAAGGCCCATTTACCGGGAGGTTGGGGAGAGAGACCCAGTACTTC
CASSQGPFTGRLGRETQYF
>-|TRBD1|TRBV3-1|TRBJ1-2
TGTGCCAGCGGGGGACAGGGGGCCTATGGCTACACCTTC
CASGGQGAYGYTF
>few|TRBD1|TRBV20-1|TRBJ2-5
TGCAGTGCTAGAGATTTTCAGGGGGCACAAGAGACCCAGTACTTC
CSARDFQGAQETQYF